This T cell receptor (beta chain) was identified in a study of response to subunit inactivated influenza vaccine. General study points: The authors offered the suggestion that each seasonal influenza vaccination recruits few new T cells.

Note on this clonotype: Antigen specificity is unknown.

TCRdb re-called the RT-PCR reads with MiXCR, one entry per CDR3 protein. The profile covers 150,000 or so distinct CDR3 sequences, with approximately 10% appearing a single time and over 10% taken by the ten largest. V lost 3 bases to trimming and J lost 5 bases; unmatched junction nucleotides: 4. This CDR3 region has 14 residues. Germline V lookup: CDR1 KGHDR, CDR2 SFDVKD. The sequences come from non-naive T cells sorted from PBMCs, collected roughly 45 days after vaccination. This TCR was recovered from a man in his fifties or sixties who received an inactivated influenza vaccine. This chain joins TRBV24-1 and TRBJ2-3; 7 bases fit TRBD2. The CDR3 here is CATSDEPGGDTQYF. In nucleotides, the CDR3 is TGTGCCACCAGTGATGAGCCGGGAGGAGATACGCAGTATTTT.